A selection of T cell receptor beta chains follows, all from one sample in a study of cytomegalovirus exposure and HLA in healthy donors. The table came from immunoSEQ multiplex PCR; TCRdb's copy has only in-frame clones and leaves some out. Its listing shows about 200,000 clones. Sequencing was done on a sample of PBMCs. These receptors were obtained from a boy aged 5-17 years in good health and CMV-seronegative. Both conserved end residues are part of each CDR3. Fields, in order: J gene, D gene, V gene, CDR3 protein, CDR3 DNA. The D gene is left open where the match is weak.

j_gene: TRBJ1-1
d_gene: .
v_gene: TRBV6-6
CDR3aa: CASSYLGGNTEAFF
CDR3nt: TGTGCCAGCAGTTACCTCGGAGGGAACACTGAAGCTTTCTTT

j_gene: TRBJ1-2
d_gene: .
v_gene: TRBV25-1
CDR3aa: CASSEWSGGEDYGYTF
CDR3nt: TGTGCCAGCAGTGAATGGTCGGGAGGGGAGGATTATGGCTACACCTTC

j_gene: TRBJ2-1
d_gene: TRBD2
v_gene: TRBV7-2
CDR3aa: CASSTGLAIWQFF
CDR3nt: TGTGCCAGCAGCACGGGACTAGCAATCTGGCAGTTCTTC

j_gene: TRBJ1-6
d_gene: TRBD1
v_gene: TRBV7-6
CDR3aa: CASSPGTAGDSPLHF
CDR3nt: TGTGCCAGCAGCCCAGGGACAGCCGGCGATTCACCCCTCCACTTT

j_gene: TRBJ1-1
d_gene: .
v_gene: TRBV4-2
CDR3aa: CASSQDPGATGSTEAFF
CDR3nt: TGTGCCAGCAGCCAAGATCCGGGAGCGACGGGGAGCACTGAAGCTTTCTTT

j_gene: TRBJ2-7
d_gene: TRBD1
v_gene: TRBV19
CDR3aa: CASSIDLGQTYEQYF
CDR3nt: TGTGCCAGTAGTATAGATCTGGGACAGACCTACGAGCAGTACTTC

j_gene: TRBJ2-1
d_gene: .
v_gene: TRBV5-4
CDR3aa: CASSLQLDSYNEQFF
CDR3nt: TGTGCCAGCAGCCTTCAGCTCGACAGTTACAATGAGCAGTTCTTC

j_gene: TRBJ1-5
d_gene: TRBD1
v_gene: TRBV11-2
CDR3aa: CASSIGTGGNQPQHF
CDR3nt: TGTGCCAGCAGCATAGGGACAGGGGGCAATCAGCCCCAGCATTTT

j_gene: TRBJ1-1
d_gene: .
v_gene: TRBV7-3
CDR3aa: CASSTTRNTEAFF
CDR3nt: TGTGCCAGCAGCACTACAAGGAACACTGAAGCTTTCTTT

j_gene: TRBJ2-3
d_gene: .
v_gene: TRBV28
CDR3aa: CASSPIPGSGGTDTQYF
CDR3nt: TGTGCCAGCAGTCCTATTCCCGGGTCTGGTGGAACAGATACGCAGTATTTT

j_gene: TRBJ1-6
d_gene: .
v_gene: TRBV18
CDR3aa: CASSPNGRQNSPLHF
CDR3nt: TGTGCCAGCTCACCCAATGGCAGGCAGAATTCACCCCTCCACTTT

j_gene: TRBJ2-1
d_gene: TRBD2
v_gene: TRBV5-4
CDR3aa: CASSLGRGTSGYNEQFF
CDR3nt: TGTGCCAGCAGCTTGGGGCGCGGGACTAGCGGCTACAATGAGCAGTTCTTC

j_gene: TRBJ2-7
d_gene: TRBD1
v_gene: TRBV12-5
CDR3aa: CASGLGQGQYEQYF
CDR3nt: TGTGCTAGTGGTCTTGGACAGGGGCAGTACGAGCAGTACTTC

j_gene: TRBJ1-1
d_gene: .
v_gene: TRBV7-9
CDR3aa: CASSLVGGGEAFF
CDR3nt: TGTGCCAGCAGCTTAGTTGGGGGGGGTGAAGCTTTCTTT

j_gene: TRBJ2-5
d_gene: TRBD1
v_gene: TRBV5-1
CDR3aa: CASSLGDSQETQYF
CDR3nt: TGCGCCAGCAGCTTGGGGGACAGCCAAGAGACCCAGTACTTC

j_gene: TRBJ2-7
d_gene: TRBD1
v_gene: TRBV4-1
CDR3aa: CASSQGGTGGPYEQYF
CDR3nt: TGCGCCAGCAGCCAAGGGGGGACAGGGGGGCCCTACGAGCAGTACTTC

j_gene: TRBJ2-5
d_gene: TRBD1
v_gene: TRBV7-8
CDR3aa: CASSPRPGQGYETQYF
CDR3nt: TGTGCCAGCAGCCCGAGACCGGGACAGGGCTACGAGACCCAGTACTTC

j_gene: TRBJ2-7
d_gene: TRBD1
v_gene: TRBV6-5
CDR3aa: CASSYRGRNEQYF
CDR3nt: TGTGCCAGCAGTTACAGGGGGCGCAACGAGCAGTACTTC

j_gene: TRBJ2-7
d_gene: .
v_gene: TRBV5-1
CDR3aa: CASSLEGQKAYEQYF
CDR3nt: TGCGCCAGCAGCTTGGAGGGGCAGAAAGCCTACGAGCAGTACTTC